Listed below are T cell receptor beta chains from one sample, sequenced in a study of T cells in Graves' hyperthyroidism and ophthalmopathy. Using its own MiXCR run on the multiplex PCR reads, TCRdb lists one record per CDR3 protein. Among a few hundred thousand distinct CDR3 sequences listed, 46% were seen once. The sample consisted of peripheral blood or thyroid tissue (not recorded which). The receptors derive from an adult woman with Graves' disease, either hyperthyroidism or ophthalmopathy (not recorded which). CDR3s include the opening cysteine and the closing phenylalanine or tryptophan. D genes are given only for firm matches. Only part of the rows carry a size: once, few, many, or a class if the clone is expanded.

>TRBD1|NA|TRBJ1-5|19|TRBV9
TGTGCCAGCAGCGGAGATGGGACAGGGTGGAAGGACTATACGCAGCCCCAGCATTTT
CASSGDGTGWKDYTQPQHF
>NA|NA|TRBJ2-5|12|TRBV10-3
TGTGCCATCAGTCCAGGGACAGAGACCCAGTACTTC
CAISPGTETQYF
>NA|NA|TRBJ2-2|17|TRBV11-2
TGTGCCAGCAGCTTACTCCCAGGGGTGGGAAATGCCGGGGAGCTGTTTTTT
CASSLLPGVGNAGELFF
>NA|many|TRBJ1-1|11|TRBV6-5
TGTGCCAGTGGGGACACCGCTGAAGCTTTCTTT
CASGDTAEAFF
>TRBD1|many|TRBJ1-1|17|TRBV14
TGTGCCAGCAGCCACCGGGACAGGGGGGATTTGTACACTGAAGCTTTCTTT
CASSHRDRGDLYTEAFF
>TRBD1|many|TRBJ1-4|14|TRBV10-3
TGTGCCATCAGTTCTACAGGGGAAACTGAAAAACTGTTTTTT
CAISSTGETEKLFF
>NA|many|TRBJ1-1|14|TRBV20-1
TGCAGTGCTAGGTATGGGGGGTTGAACACTGAAGCTTTCTTT
CSARYGGLNTEAFF
>TRBD1|NA|TRBJ2-5|14|TRBV2
TGTGCCAGCAGCCAGGGACAGGGGAAAGAGACCCAGTACTTC
CASSQGQGKETQYF
>TRBD2|many|TRBJ2-7|15|TRBV7-9
TGTGCCAGCAGCTTTCGCGGGAGGGCCCCAAATGAGCAGTACTTC
CASSFRGRAPNEQYF
>NA|NA|TRBJ1-1|13|TRBV2
TGTGCCAGCAGCGCAGGGGCCGACACTGAAGCTTTCTTT
CASSAGADTEAFF
>NA|NA|TRBJ2-7|12|TRBV29-1
TGCAGCATCATGGGGGGAGGCTACGAGCAGTACTTC
CSIMGGGYEQYF
>NA|many|TRBJ2-6|15|TRBV7-8
TGTGCCAGCAGCCCCAGGGACTCTGGGGCCAACGTCCTGACTTTC
CASSPRDSGANVLTF
>TRBD1|NA|TRBJ2-2|16|TRBV7-8
TGTGCCAGCAGCTCCAGGGGACAGGGGATTTCCGGGGAGCTGTTTTTT
CASSSRGQGISGELFF
>TRBD2|NA|TRBJ2-2|17|TRBV4-1
TGCGCCAGCAGCCAAGTACCAGGACTAGCGGGTGGCGGGGAGCTGTTTTTT
CASSQVPGLAGGGELFF
>NA|NA|TRBJ1-6|15|TRBV29-1
TGCAGCGTTGACATCGGGCCGAACTATAATTCACCCCTCCACTTT
CSVDIGPNYNSPLHF
>NA|few|TRBJ2-7|13|TRBV29-1
TGCAGCGTTCATCAGGGAAGAGGGGGCGAGCAGTACTTC
CSVHQGRGGEQYF
>NA|NA|TRBJ1-5|16|TRBV7-9
TGTGCCAGCAGCTTCGGCGCAGGAGCGCTCAATCAGCCCCAGCATTTT
CASSFGAGALNQPQHF
>TRBD2|few|TRBJ2-5|14|TRBV12-3/TRBV12-4
TGTGCCAGCAGTCGGACTAGCGGGAGCGGGACCCAGTACTTC
CASSRTSGSGTQYF
>TRBD1|many|TRBJ2-7|15|TRBV29-1
TGCAGCGTTTCCCCGGGACAGGGAGGGGCCTACGAGCAGTACTTC
CSVSPGQGGAYEQYF
>NA|few|TRBJ1-2|14|TRBV7-9
TGTGCCAGCAGCTTAGCGTCGGGGGCGGTAAGCTACACCTTC
CASSLASGAVSYTF
>TRBD1|NA|TRBJ2-7|16|TRBV5-1
TGCGCCAGCAGCTCGGGCCCCCAGGGGGCTTTGTACGAGCAGTACTTC
CASSSGPQGALYEQYF
>NA|many|TRBJ1-1|14|TRBV4-2
TGTGCCAGCAGCCAAGAAATCAGGGGTACTGAAGCTTTCTTT
CASSQEIRGTEAFF
>TRBD2|few|TRBJ2-2|16|TRBV13
TGTGCCAGCAGCACGACTAGCTTTGAGGACACCGGGGAGCTGTTTTTT
CASSTTSFEDTGELFF
>TRBD1|many|TRBJ1-5|13|TRBV10-3
TGTGCCGTTTCCGGGACAGAGAATCAGCCCCAGCATTTT
CAVSGTENQPQHF
>NA|NA|TRBJ2-7|13|TRBV28
TGTGCCAGCAGCCTCCGGGTGGCTGGCGAGCAGTACTTC
CASSLRVAGEQYF
>NA|NA|TRBJ1-2|12|TRBV29-1
TGCAGCGTTGTTCGGGGAACGAATGGCTACACCTTC
CSVVRGTNGYTF
>NA|NA|TRBJ1-4|13|TRBV10-3
TGTGCCATCAGTGTCAGGCGGAATGAAAAACTGTTTTTT
CAISVRRNEKLFF
>TRBD2|NA|TRBJ2-2|20|TRBV2
TGTGCCAGCAGTGATTCGGGGGCTGCACTAGCGGGATCTAACACCGGGGAGCTGTTTTTT
CASSDSGAALAGSNTGELFF
>NA|NA|TRBJ1-1|13|TRBV7-9
TGTGCCAGCAGCCTAGCTATGAACACTGAAGCTTTCTTT
CASSLAMNTEAFF
>TRBD2|NA|TRBJ2-5|14|TRBV7-2
TGTGCCAGCAGCCACGGACTAGCGGGGTCGACCCAGTACTTC
CASSHGLAGSTQYF